The clone carrying this T cell receptor (beta chain) was recorded a few times. The authors ran a second PCR of 7 to 11 cycles using a sample-barcoded 5' primer and a J-beta primer mix. TCRdb reanalysed the 5' RACE reads using MiXCR and keeps one entry per CDR3 protein. The table lists approximately 670,000 distinct CDR3 sequences, less than 45% of them singletons. The J segment lost 11 bases and the V segment lost 3 bases, leaving 12 bases of the junction unmatched. This CDR3 has 14 amino acids. The entry originates in a study of blood T cells in healthy people across ages. Caucasian, healthy and from Russia, the donors were aged between about 6 and 90. The authors drew around 11 milliliters of peripheral blood from each donor. Isolated per sample were at least 6 million PBMCs.

The J gene is TRBJ2-5, the V gene TRBV12-3 or TRBV12-4; 7 bases are a match to TRBD1. The specimen was blood. The sequence was obtained from an elderly man in good health. Here the CDR3 DNA reads TGTGCCAGCAGTTTCTGGGACAGCCACAATGAGCAGTACTTC. Translated: CASSFWDSHNEQYF.